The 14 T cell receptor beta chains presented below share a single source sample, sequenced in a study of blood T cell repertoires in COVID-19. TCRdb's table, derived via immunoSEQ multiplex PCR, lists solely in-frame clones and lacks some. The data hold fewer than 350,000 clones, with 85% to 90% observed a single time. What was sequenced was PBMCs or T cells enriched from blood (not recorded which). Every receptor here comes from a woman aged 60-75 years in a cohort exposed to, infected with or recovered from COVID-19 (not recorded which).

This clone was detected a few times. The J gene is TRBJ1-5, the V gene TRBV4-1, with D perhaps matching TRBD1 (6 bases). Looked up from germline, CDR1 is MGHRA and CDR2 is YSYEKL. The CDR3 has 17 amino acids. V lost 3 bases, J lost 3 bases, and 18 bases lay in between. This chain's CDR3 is CASSQGGFGGLNQPQHF. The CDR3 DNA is TGCGCCAGCAGCCAGGGGGGGTTCGGGGGCCTCAATCAGCCCCAGCATTTT.

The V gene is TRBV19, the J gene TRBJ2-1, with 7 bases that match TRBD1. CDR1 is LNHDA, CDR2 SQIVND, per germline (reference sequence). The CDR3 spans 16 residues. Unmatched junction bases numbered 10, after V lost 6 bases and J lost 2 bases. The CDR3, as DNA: TGTGCCAGTAGCGTTAAAAGGACAGGTGCCTACAATGAGCAGTTCTTC. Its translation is CASSVKRTGAYNEQFF.

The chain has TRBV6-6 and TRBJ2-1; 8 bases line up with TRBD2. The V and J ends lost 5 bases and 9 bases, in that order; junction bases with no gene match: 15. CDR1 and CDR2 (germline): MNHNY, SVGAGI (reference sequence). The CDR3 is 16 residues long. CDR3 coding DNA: TGTGCCAGCAGTGGGGGGACTAGAAACCTGGCTGGTGAGCAGTTCTTC. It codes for CASSGGTRNLAGEQFF.

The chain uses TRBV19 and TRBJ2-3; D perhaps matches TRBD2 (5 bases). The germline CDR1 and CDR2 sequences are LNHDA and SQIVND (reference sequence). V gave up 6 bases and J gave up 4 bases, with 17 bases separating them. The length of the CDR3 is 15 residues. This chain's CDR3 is CASSPLVNVPDTQYF. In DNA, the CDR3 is TGTGCCAGTAGCCCACTAGTAAACGTCCCAGATACGCAGTATTTT.

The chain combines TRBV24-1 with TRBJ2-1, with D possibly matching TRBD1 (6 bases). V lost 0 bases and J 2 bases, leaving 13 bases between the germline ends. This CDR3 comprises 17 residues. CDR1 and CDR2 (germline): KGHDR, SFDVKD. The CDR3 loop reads CATSDLAQGSTYNEQFF. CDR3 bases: TGTGCCACCAGTGATTTGGCTCAGGGGAGTACCTACAATGAGCAGTTCTTC.

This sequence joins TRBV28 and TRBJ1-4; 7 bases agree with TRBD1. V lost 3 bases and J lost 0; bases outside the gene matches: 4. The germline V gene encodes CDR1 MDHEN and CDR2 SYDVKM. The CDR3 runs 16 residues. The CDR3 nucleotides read TGTGCCAGCAGTTTCCCTGGGACAGCAACTAATGAAAAACTGTTTTTT. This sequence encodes CASSFPGTATNEKLFF.

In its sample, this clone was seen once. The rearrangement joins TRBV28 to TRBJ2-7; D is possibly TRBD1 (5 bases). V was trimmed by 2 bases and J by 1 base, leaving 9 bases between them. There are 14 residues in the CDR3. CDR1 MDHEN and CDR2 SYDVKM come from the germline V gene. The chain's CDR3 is CASSLQGWSYEQYF. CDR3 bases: TGTGCCAGCAGTTTACAGGGCTGGTCCTACGAGCAGTACTTC.

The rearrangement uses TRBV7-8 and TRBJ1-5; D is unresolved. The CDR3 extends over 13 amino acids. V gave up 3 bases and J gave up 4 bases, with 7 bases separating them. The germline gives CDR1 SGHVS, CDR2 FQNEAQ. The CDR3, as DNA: TGTGCCAGCAGCTTCCGGGATAATCAGCCCCAGCATTTT. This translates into CASSFRDNQPQHF.

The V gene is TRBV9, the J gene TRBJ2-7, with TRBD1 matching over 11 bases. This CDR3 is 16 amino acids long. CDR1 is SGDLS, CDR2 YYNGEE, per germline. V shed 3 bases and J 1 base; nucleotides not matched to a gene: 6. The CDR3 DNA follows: TGTGCCAGCAGCGGGGACAGGGGGTTCGGGTCCTACGAGCAGTACTTC. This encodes CASSGDRGFGSYEQYF. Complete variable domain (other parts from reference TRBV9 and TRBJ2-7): DSGVTQTPKHLITATGQRVTLRCSPRSGDLSVYWYQQSLDQGLQFLIQYYNGEERAKGNILERFSAQQFPDLHSELNLSSLELGDSALYFCASSGDRGFGSYEQYFGPGTRLTVT.

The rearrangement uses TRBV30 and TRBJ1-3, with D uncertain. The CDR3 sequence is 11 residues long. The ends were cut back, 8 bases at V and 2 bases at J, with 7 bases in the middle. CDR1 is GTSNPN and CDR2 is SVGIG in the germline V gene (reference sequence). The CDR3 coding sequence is TGTGCCGTGGGCCCTGGAAACACCATATATTTT. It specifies CAVGPGNTIYF.

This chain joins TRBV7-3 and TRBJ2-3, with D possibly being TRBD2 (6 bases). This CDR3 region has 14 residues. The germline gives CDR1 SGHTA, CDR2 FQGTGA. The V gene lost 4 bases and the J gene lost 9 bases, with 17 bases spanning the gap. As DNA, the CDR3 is TGTGCCAGCAGCTCGACGGTCTCCGGAGGGACGCAGTATTTT. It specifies CASSSTVSGGTQYF.

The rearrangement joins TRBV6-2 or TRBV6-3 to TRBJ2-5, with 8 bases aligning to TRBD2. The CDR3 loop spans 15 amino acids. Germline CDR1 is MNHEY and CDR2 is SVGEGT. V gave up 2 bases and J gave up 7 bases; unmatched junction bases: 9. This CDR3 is CASSYSMSGSVTQYF. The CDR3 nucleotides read TGTGCCAGCAGTTACAGCATGAGCGGGAGTGTGACCCAGTACTTC.

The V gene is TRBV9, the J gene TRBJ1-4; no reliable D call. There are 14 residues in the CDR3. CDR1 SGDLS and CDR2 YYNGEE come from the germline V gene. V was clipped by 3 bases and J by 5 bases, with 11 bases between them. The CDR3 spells CASSETVLNEKLFF. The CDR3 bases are TGTGCCAGCAGCGAAACAGTTTTGAATGAAAAACTGTTTTTT.

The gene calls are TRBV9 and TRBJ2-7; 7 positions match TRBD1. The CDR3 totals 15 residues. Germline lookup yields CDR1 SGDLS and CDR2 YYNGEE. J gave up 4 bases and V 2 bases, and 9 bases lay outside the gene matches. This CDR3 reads CASSVSGTAYYEQYF. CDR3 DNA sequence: TGTGCCAGCAGCGTGTCCGGGACAGCTTATTACGAGCAGTACTTC.